This is a list of T cell receptor beta chains from one sample in a study of cytomegalovirus exposure and HLA in healthy donors. Clones were sequenced by immunoSEQ multiplex PCR, and TCRdb holds only the in-frame ones, with some missing. This sample carries some 170,000 clones, 70% to 85% of them seen once, and the ten largest clones take about 2.5%. Sequenced: PBMCs. These receptors originate from a human donor in good health. Both conserved end residues are part of each CDR3. Fields, in order: D gene, J gene, V gene, clone size, CDR3 DNA, CDR3 protein. The D gene is left open where the match is weak. Rows give clone size only sometimes, using once, few, many, or a class for an expanded clone.

>.|TRBJ1-5|TRBV9|.
TGTGCCAGCAGCGTAGGGGAGGGCGCGAGCAATCAGCCCCAGCATTTT
CASSVGEGASNQPQHF
>TRBD2|TRBJ2-2|TRBV2|few
TGTGCCAGCACCCGAGGGACTAGCGGCACCGGGGAGCTGTTTTTT
CASTRGTSGTGELFF
>TRBD1|TRBJ1-6|TRBV6-6|.
TGTGCCAGCAGTTCCGTGGACAGGGATAATTCACCCCTCCACTTT
CASSSVDRDNSPLHF
>.|TRBJ2-3|TRBV30|.
TGTGCCTGGCGTGTAGGGCTAGCGTCGGATACGCAGTATTTT
CAWRVGLASDTQYF
>.|TRBJ2-7|TRBV13|once
TGTGCCAGCAGCCCCCGGACAGCCGGTTACGAGCAGTACTTC
CASSPRTAGYEQYF
>TRBD1|TRBJ1-2|TRBV4-1|once
TGCGCCAGCAGCCAAGACGGGACAGGGGGTAATCGTGGCTACACCTTC
CASSQDGTGGNRGYTF
>TRBD1|TRBJ2-7|TRBV23-1|.
TGCGCCAGCAGTCAATTTGTGGCAGGGGGCTCCTACGAGCAGTACTTC
CASSQFVAGGSYEQYF
>.|TRBJ1-5|TRBV2|.
TGTGCCAGCAGTGAAGACAGTCTCAGCAATCAGCCCCAGCATTTT
CASSEDSLSNQPQHF
>TRBD1|TRBJ1-4|TRBV18|few
TGTGCCAGCTCGGGGGACAGGGCGGCTAATGAAAAACTGTTTTTT
CASSGDRAANEKLFF
>.|TRBJ2-3|TRBV9|.
TGTGCCAGCAGCGTAGTACCTATGGGGGCTTCAGATACGCAGTATTTT
CASSVVPMGASDTQYF
>TRBD1|TRBJ2-2|TRBV7-6|.
TGTGCCAGCAGCCCGTTCCCCAGGGGGTGGACCGGGGAGCTGTTTTTT
CASSPFPRGWTGELFF
>TRBD1|TRBJ2-1|TRBV11-2|.
TGTGCCAGCAGCCCTGAGGCACAGGGGGCAAATGAGCAGTTCTTC
CASSPEAQGANEQFF
>TRBD2|TRBJ2-1|TRBV10-3|.
TGTGCCATCAGTGAGTCGCAAGCGGGGGCTGGGAATGAGCAGTTCTTC
CAISESQAGAGNEQFF
>TRBD2|TRBJ2-1|TRBV4-1|.
TGCGCCAGCAGCCCGAGGATAGCGGGGCGGGATACTAACAATGAGCAGTTCTTC
CASSPRIAGRDTNNEQFF
>.|TRBJ1-6|TRBV27|few
TGTGCCAGCAGCCCGACAGATTTTTATAATTCACCCCTCCACTTT
CASSPTDFYNSPLHF
>.|TRBJ2-5|TRBV6-1|.
TGTGCCAGCAGTGAAGGAGCCAATAAAGAGACCCAGTACTTC
CASSEGANKETQYF
>TRBD1|TRBJ2-7|TRBV19|.
TGTGCCAGTAGTCCTAGGGACAGCCGCCACGAGCAGTACTTC
CASSPRDSRHEQYF
>.|TRBJ1-5|TRBV4-1|few
TGCGCCAGCAGCCGGGTGGGGCAAGGTCAGCCCCAGCATTTT
CASSRVGQGQPQHF
>TRBD1|TRBJ2-2|TRBV5-1|.
TGCGCCAGCAGCTTGATTGGGACAGGGAGAAACACCGGGGAGCTGTTTTTT
CASSLIGTGRNTGELFF
>.|TRBJ1-3|TRBV9|.
TGTGCCAGCAGCGTAGTTAGTGTTCCTGAGACTCTTGGAAACACCATATATTTT
CASSVVSVPETLGNTIYF
>.|TRBJ1-1|TRBV4-1|few
TGCGCCAGCAGCCTAGTGGACAGCCCCTACACTGAAGCTTTCTTT
CASSLVDSPYTEAFF
>.|TRBJ2-5|TRBV7-9|many
TGTGCCAGCAGCTTAAGAGGAACCCAAACGGGGGCCCAGTACTTC
CASSLRGTQTGAQYF
>.|TRBJ1-2|TRBV10-1|.
TGCGCCAGCAGTGAGCCGAGGGAGGGTGGGGGCTATGGCTACACCTTC
CASSEPREGGGYGYTF
>.|TRBJ2-2|TRBV19|.
TGTGCCAGTAGCGGGGACGGGGAGCTGTTTTTT
CASSGDGELFF
>TRBD1|TRBJ2-7|TRBV7-3|.
TGTGCCAGCAGCCCACCGGGACAGGGCCCAGCCGAGCAGTACTTC
CASSPPGQGPAEQYF
>TRBD1|TRBJ1-5|TRBV5-5|.
TGTGCCAGCAGCCCGGGGACAGTCACCAATCAGCCCCAGCATTTT
CASSPGTVTNQPQHF
>.|TRBJ2-7|TRBV5-4|.
TGTGCCAGCAGCTTGCTCGGAGGCGAGCAGTACTTC
CASSLLGGEQYF
>.|TRBJ1-5|TRBV27|.
TGTGCCAGCAGTTTAGGCACCACAGGGAGCCAGCCCCAGCATTTT
CASSLGTTGSQPQHF
>.|TRBJ1-3|TRBV27|.
TGTGCCAGCAGTTTAAACAGAGCTGGAAACACCATATATTTT
CASSLNRAGNTIYF
>TRBD2|TRBJ2-5|TRBV5-1|few
TGCGCCAGCAGCTTGAGTTCCGCTAGCGGGGGGGCCGGGGAGACCCAGTACTTC
CASSLSSASGGAGETQYF
>TRBD2|TRBJ2-1|TRBV19|.
TGTGCCAGTAAGCTCGGCGGGGGGCCTTCCTACAATGAGCAGTTCTTC
CASKLGGGPSYNEQFF
>.|TRBJ2-2|TRBV5-8|.
TGTGCCAGCAGCTTGAAAACAGGGTACACCGGGGAGCTGTTTTTT
CASSLKTGYTGELFF
>TRBD1|TRBJ2-7|TRBV6-1|.
TGTGCCAGCAGTATACAGGGGGCGGCCTACGAGCAGTACTTC
CASSIQGAAYEQYF
>.|TRBJ1-2|TRBV6-5|.
TGTGCCAGCAGTAACACGGGGAGGTACCCCTATGGCTACACCTTC
CASSNTGRYPYGYTF
>.|TRBJ1-1|TRBV7-9|.
TGTGCCAGCAGCCAGGGGAGGGTCGTCAGGAACACTGAAGCTTTCTTT
CASSQGRVVRNTEAFF
>TRBD1|TRBJ1-5|TRBV19|.
TGTGCCAGTACAGGGGGCTTCAATCAGCCCCAGCATTTT
CASTGGFNQPQHF
>.|TRBJ2-1|TRBV5-1|.
TGCGCCAGCAGCTTGTCAGGGTATGAGCAGTTCTTC
CASSLSGYEQFF
>.|TRBJ2-2|TRBV7-2|.
TGTGCCAGCAGCTTAATGATTACTAGCACCGGGGAGCTGTTTTTT
CASSLMITSTGELFF